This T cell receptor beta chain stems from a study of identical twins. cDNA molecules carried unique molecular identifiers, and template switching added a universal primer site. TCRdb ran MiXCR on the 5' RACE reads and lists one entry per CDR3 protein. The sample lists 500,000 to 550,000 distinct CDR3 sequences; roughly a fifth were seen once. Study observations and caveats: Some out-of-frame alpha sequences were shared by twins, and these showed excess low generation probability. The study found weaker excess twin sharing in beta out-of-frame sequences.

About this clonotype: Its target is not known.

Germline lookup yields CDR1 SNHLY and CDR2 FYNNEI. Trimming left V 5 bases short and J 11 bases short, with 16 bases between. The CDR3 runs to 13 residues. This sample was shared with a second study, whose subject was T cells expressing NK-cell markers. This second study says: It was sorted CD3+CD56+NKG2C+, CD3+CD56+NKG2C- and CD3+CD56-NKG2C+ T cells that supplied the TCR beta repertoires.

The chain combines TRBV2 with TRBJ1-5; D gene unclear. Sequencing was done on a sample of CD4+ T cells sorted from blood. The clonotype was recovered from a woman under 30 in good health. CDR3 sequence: CASSSTQGGSQHF. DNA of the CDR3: TGTGCCAGCAGTTCCACCCAAGGTGGGTCCCAGCATTTT. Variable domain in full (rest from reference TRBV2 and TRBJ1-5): EPEVTQTPSHQVTQMGQEVILRCVPISNHLYFYWYRQILGQKVEFLVSFYNNEISEKSEIFDDQFSVERPDGSNFTLKIRSTKLEDSAMYFCASSSTQGGSQHFGDGTRLSIL.